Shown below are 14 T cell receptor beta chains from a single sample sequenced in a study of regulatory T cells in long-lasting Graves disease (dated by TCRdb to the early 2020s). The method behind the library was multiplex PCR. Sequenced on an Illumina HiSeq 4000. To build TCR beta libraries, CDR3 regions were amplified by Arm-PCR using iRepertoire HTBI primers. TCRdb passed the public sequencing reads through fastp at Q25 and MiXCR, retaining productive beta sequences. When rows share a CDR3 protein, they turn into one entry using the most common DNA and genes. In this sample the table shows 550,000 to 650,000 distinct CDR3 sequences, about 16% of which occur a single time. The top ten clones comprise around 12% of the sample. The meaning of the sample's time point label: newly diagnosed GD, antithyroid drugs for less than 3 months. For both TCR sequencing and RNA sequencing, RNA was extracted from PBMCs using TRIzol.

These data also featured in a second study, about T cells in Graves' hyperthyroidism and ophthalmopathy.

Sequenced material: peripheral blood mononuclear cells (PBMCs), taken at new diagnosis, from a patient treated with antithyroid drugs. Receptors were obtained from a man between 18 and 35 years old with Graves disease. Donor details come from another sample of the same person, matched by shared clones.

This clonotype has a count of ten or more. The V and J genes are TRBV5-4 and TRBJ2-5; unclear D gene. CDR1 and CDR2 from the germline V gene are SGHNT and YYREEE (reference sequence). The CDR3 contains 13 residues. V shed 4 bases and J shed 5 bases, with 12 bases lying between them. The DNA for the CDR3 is TGTGCCAGCAGCCTGTGGGGAAAGGAGACCCAGTACTTC. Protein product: CASSLWGKETQYF.

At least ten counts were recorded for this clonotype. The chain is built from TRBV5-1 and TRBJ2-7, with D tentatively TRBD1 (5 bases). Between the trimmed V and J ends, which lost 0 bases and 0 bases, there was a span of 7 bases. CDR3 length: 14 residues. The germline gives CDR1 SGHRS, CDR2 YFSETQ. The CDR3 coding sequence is TGCGCCAGCAGCTTGGTTGGGGCCTCCTACGAGCAGTACTTC. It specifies CASSLVGASYEQYF.

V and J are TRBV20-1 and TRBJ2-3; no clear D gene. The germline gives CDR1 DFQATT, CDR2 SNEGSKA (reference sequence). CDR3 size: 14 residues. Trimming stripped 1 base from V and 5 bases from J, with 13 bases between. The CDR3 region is CSARGEAAEDTQYF. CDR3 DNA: TGCAGTGCTAGAGGTGAAGCCGCTGAAGATACGCAGTATTTT.

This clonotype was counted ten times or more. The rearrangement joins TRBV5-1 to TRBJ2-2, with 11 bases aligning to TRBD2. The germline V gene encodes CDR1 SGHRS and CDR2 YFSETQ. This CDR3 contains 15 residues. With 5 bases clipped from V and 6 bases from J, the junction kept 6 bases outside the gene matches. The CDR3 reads CASRSGTSGPGELFF. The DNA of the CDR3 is TGCGCCAGCAGGTCTGGGACTAGCGGCCCCGGGGAGCTGTTTTTT.

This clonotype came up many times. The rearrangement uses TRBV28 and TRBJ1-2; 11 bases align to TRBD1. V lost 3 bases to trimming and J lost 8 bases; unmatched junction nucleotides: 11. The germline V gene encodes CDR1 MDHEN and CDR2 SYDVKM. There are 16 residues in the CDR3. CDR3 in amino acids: CASSFYPGTGGEGYTF. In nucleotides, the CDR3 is TGTGCCAGCAGTTTCTACCCTGGGACAGGGGGTGAGGGCTACACCTTC.

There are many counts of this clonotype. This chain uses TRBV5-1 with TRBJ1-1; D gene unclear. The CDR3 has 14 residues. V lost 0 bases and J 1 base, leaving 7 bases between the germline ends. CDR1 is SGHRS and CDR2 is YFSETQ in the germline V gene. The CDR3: CASSLEPENTEAFF. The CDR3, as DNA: TGCGCCAGCAGCTTGGAACCTGAGAACACTGAAGCTTTCTTT.

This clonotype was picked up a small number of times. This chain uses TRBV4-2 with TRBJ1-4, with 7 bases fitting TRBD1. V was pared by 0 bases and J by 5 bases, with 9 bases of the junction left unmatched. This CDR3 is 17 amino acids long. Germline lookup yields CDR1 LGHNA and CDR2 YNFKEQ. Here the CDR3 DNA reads TGTGCCAGCAGCCAAGATCGTAGGGGACAGATAAATGAAAAACTGTTTTTT. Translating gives CASSQDRRGQINEKLFF.

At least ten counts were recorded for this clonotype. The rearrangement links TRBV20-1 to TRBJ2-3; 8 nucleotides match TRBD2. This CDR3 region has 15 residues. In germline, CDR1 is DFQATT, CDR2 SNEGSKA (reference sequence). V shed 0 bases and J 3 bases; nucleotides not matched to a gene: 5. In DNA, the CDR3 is TGCAGTGCTAGAGAAGAGCGGGAGACGACAGATACGCAGTATTTT. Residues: CSAREERETTDTQYF.

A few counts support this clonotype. CDR3 region: CASRDQGEAFF. CDR3 bases: TGTGCCAGCAGAGATCAGGGGGAAGCTTTCTTT. The V gene is TRBV3-1, the J gene TRBJ1-1, with D perhaps TRBD1 (6 bases). Germline values: CDR1 LGHDT, CDR2 YNNKEL (reference sequence). Trimming pared 6 bases from V and 8 bases from J, leaving 10 bases between. The CDR3 spans 11 residues.

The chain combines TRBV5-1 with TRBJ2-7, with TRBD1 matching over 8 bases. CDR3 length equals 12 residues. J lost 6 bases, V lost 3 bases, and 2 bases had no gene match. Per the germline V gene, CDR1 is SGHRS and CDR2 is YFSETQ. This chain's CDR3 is CASSYGQGEQYF. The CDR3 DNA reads TGCGCCAGCAGCTACGGACAGGGCGAGCAGTACTTC.

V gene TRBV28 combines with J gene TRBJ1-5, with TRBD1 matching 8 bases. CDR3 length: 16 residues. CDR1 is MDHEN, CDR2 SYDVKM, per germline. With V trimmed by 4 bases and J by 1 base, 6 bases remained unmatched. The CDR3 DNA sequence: TGTGCCAGCAGTTGGACAGGGAAGGGGAGCAATCAGCCCCAGCATTTT. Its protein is CASSWTGKGSNQPQHF.

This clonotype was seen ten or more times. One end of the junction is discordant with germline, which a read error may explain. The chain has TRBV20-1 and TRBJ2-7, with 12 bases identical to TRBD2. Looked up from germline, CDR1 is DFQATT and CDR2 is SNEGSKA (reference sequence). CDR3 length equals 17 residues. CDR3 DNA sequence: TGCAGTGCTAGATCGATCAGGACTAGCGGGAACTCCGACGAGCAGTACTTC. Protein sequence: CSARSIRTSGNSDEQYF.

The CDR3 loop is CASSDPSSGAHEQFF. CDR3 DNA sequence: TGCGCCAGCAGTGACCCATCTAGCGGGGCACATGAGCAGTTCTTC. The chain combines TRBV10-1 with TRBJ2-1; 9 bases fit TRBD2. Unmatched junction bases numbered 8, after V lost 3 bases and J lost 8 bases. The CDR3 has 15 amino acids. Germline V gene sequence: CDR1 WNHNN, CDR2 SYGVQD (reference sequence).

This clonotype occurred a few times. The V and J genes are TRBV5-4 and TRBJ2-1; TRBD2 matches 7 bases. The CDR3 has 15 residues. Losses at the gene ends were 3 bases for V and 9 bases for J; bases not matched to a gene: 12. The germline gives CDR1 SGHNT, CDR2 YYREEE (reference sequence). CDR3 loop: CASSYFGAGRSEQFF. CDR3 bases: TGTGCCAGCAGCTATTTTGGGGCCGGGAGGAGTGAGCAGTTCTTC.